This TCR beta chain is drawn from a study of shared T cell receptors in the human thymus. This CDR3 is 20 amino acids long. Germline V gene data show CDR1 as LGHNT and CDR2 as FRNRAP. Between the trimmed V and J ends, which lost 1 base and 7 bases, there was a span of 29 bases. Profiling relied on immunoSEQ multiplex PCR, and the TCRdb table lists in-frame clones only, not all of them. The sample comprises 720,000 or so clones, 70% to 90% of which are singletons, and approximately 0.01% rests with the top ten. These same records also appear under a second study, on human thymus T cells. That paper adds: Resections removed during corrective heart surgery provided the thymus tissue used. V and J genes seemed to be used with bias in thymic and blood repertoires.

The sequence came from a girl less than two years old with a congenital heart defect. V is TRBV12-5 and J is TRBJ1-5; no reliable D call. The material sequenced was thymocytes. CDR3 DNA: TGTGCTAGTGGTTTGGCTCCCCCTGCTGTGGTCACGAAGCTCTGGCAGCCCCAGCATTTT. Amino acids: CASGLAPPAVVTKLWQPQHF.